The 23 T cell receptor beta chains in this list originate from one sample, sequenced in a study of blood T cell repertoires in COVID-19. The table came from immunoSEQ multiplex PCR; TCRdb's copy has only in-frame clones and leaves some out. This table has 200,000 to 250,000 clones, approximately 87% appearing once. Sequencing was done on a sample of peripheral blood. These receptors were obtained from a man aged 55-75 years with acute or convalescent COVID-19.

V and J are TRBV7-2 and TRBJ1-1, with 7 nucleotides matching TRBD1. The germline V gene has CDR1 SGHTA and CDR2 FQGNSA. The CDR3 loop spans 15 amino acids. With 5 bases clipped from V and 1 base from J, the junction kept 7 bases outside the gene matches. As DNA, the CDR3 is TGTGCCAGCAGCGTCATAGGGACAGCGAACACTGAAGCTTTCTTT. Encoded protein: CASSVIGTANTEAFF.

The chain uses TRBV15 and TRBJ2-5; D may be TRBD1 (5 bases). This CDR3 comprises 13 residues. The V end lost 3 bases, the J end lost 2 bases, and 7 bases lay between the germline ends. Germline CDR1 and CDR2: LNHNV and YYDKDF (reference sequence). The CDR3 DNA is TGTGCCACCAGCAGGGACATGCAAGAGACCCAGTACTTC. Residues: CATSRDMQETQYF. The whole variable domain, filled in from reference TRBV15 and TRBJ2-5, reads DAMVIQNPRYQVTQFGKPVTLSCSQTLNHNVMYWYQQKSSQAPKLLFHYYDKDFNNEADTPDNFQSRRPNTSFCFLDIRSPGLGDTAMYLCATSRDMQETQYFGPGTRLLVL.

J is TRBJ1-5 and V is TRBV11-1; tentatively, D is TRBD1 (6 bases). The germline V gene has CDR1 SGHAT and CDR2 FQDESV (reference sequence). CDR3 length: 13 residues. Trimming stripped 5 bases from V and 4 bases from J, with 9 bases between. The CDR3 here is CASSRQVNQPQHF. CDR3 nucleotides: TGTGCCAGCAGCCGACAGGTTAATCAGCCCCAGCATTTT. The variable domain in full, completed from reference TRBV11-1 and TRBJ1-5, reads EAEVAQSPRYKITEKSQAVAFWCDPISGHATLYWYRQILGQGPELLVQFQDESVVDDSQLPKDRFSAERLKGVDSTLKIQPAELGDSAMYLCASSRQVNQPQHFGDGTRLSIL.

This clone has only a few counts. V usage is TRBV5-6 and J usage is TRBJ2-1, with TRBD2 matching 14 bases. The CDR3 has 15 amino acids. CDR1 is SGHDT and CDR2 is YYEEEE in the germline V gene. V was pared by 4 bases and J by 10 bases, with 7 bases of the junction left unmatched. The DNA for the CDR3 is TGTGCCAGCAGCCTAGGACTAGCGGGAGGAGAAGAGCAGTTCTTC. Its translation is CASSLGLAGGEEQFF. Looking up the rest from reference TRBV5-6 and TRBJ2-1 gives the full variable domain: DAGVTQSPTHLIKTRGQQVTLRCSPKSGHDTVSWYQQALGQGPQFIFQYYEEEERQRGNFPDRFSGHQFPNYSSELNVNALLLGDSALYLCASSLGLAGGEEQFFGPGTRLTVL.

This clone was observed a single time. The rearrangement uses TRBV18 and TRBJ2-1; 7 nucleotides align to TRBD2. Germline trimming cut 1 base from V and 0 bases from J; bases unmatched to any gene: 6. Germline V gives CDR1 KGHSH, CDR2 LQKENI. CDR3 size: 17 residues. CDR3 DNA: TGTGCCAGCTCACCACGACCAGCGGGGCCCTCCTACAATGAGCAGTTCTTC. Amino acids: CASSPRPAGPSYNEQFF.

The V call is TRBV27, the J call TRBJ2-1, with 7 bases fitting TRBD1. CDR3 length: 17 amino acids. V trimming: 3 bases; J trimming: 3 bases; junction bases outside the gene matches: 11. Germline loops: CDR1 MNHEY, CDR2 SMNVEV (reference sequence). CDR3 bases: TGTGCCAGCAGTTTGCGCTATCAGGGGGTGGACTACAATGAGCAGTTCTTC. It specifies CASSLRYQGVDYNEQFF.

This clone was seen a single time. This chain links TRBV18 with TRBJ2-1; the match to TRBD2 covers 10 bases. This CDR3 is built from 16 residues. Per the germline V gene, CDR1 is KGHSH and CDR2 is LQKENI. The J segment lost 10 bases and the V segment lost 2 bases, leaving 11 bases of the junction unmatched. CDR3 bases: TGTGCCAGCTCACCAGCCACTAGCGGGACGACGGGGGAGCAGTTCTTC. Its protein product is CASSPATSGTTGEQFF.

This chain links TRBV6-2 or TRBV6-3 with TRBJ2-7, with TRBD1 matching 7 bases. Losses at the gene ends were 6 bases for V and 0 bases for J; bases not matched to a gene: 8. The germline V gene encodes CDR1 MNHEY and CDR2 SVGEGT. This CDR3 has 15 residues. The CDR3 is CASSKPTGSSYEQYF. The CDR3 DNA sequence: TGTGCCAGCAGCAAACCGACAGGGAGCTCCTACGAGCAGTACTTC.

The chain recombines TRBV28 with TRBJ2-5; 9 nucleotides match TRBD2. The CDR3 has 16 amino acids. In germline, CDR1 is MDHEN, CDR2 SYDVKM. The V segment lost 2 bases and the J segment 2 bases; nucleotides outside the gene matches: 6. The CDR3 reads CASSLGLAGGQETQYF. The CDR3 DNA reads TGTGCCAGCAGTTTAGGTCTCGCGGGAGGGCAAGAGACCCAGTACTTC.

The CDR3 bases are TGTGCCAGCAGAACCAGACTAGCGGGAGTGGAGACCCAGTACTTC. This sequence encodes CASRTRLAGVETQYF. This chain connects TRBV5-5 to TRBJ2-5; 12 nucleotides agree with TRBD2. The CDR3 is 15 residues long. V shed 5 bases, J shed 5 bases, and the junction held 7 bases outside the gene matches. CDR1 SGHKS and CDR2 YYEKEE come from the germline V gene (reference sequence).

This clone was seen only once. This sequence joins TRBV5-1 and TRBJ1-2; D is undetermined. V lost 1 base, J lost 8 bases, and 18 bases lay in between. CDR1 and CDR2 from the germline V gene are SGHRS and YFSETQ. CDR3 size: 15 residues. Written as DNA, the CDR3 is TGCGCCAGCAGCTTGACGGGGTCCACACCTGGCGGCTACACCTTC. Its protein product is CASSLTGSTPGGYTF.

J is TRBJ1-4 and V is TRBV9; maybe TRBD1 (6 bases). The CDR3 runs 15 residues. Deletions cut 3 bases from V and 3 bases from J, with 12 bases between. Looked up from germline, CDR1 is SGDLS and CDR2 is YYNGEE. The CDR3 DNA is TGTGCCAGCAGCGGCCTCGGACAGTCTAATGAAAAACTGTTTTTT. This translates into CASSGLGQSNEKLFF.

The CDR3 is CASSTGQGTDTQYF. As DNA, the CDR3 is TGTGCCAGCAGCACAGGACAGGGAACAGATACGCAGTATTTT. The rearrangement uses TRBV11-3 and TRBJ2-3; TRBD1 matches 8 bases. Germline V lookup: CDR1 SGHNT, CDR2 YENEEA. The V segment lost 5 bases and the J segment 3 bases; nucleotides outside the gene matches: 4. This CDR3 contains 14 residues.

In its sample, this clone was seen once. The J gene is TRBJ1-6, the V gene TRBV9; D may be TRBD1 (5 bases). The CDR3 loop spans 14 amino acids. The V gene's germline CDR1 is SGDLS and CDR2 YYNGEE. The V end was cut by 2 bases, the J end by 5 bases, with 8 bases between. CDR3 coding DNA: TGTGCCAGCAGCGTCCTAGGGGATAATTCACCCCTCCACTTT. As protein: CASSVLGDNSPLHF.

This chain links TRBV5-5 with TRBJ2-7; no firm D call. Germline lookup yields CDR1 SGHKS and CDR2 YYEKEE (reference sequence). Trimming left V 4 bases short and J 3 bases short, with 11 bases between. This CDR3 has 13 amino acids. Here the CDR3 reads CASSVSPSYEQYF. CDR3 nucleotides: TGTGCCAGCAGCGTTTCCCCGAGCTACGAGCAGTACTTC.

This clone was counted a single time. V usage is TRBV5-1 and J usage is TRBJ1-4; 10 bases match TRBD1. The germline gives CDR1 SGHRS, CDR2 YFSETQ. J lost 6 bases, V lost 4 bases, and 9 bases had no gene match. The CDR3 runs to 16 residues. CDR3: CASSPQAGTGDEKLFF. CDR3 nucleotides: TGCGCCAGCAGCCCTCAAGCCGGGACAGGGGATGAAAAACTGTTTTTT.

Only one count was recorded for this clone. Written as DNA, the CDR3 is TGTGCCAGTAAGGAACAGCAGCGGGAAAAACTGTTTTTT. It is translated as CASKEQQREKLFF. The V and J genes are TRBV19 and TRBJ1-4; no reliable D call. The CDR3 contains 13 residues. The V and J ends lost 7 bases and 8 bases respectively, with 14 bases between them. Germline CDR1 and CDR2: LNHDA and SQIVND (reference sequence). The variable domain in full, completed from reference TRBV19 and TRBJ1-4, reads DGGITQSPKYLFRKEGQNVTLSCEQNLNHDAMYWYRQDPGQGLRLIYYSQIVNDFQKGDIAEGYSVSREKKESFPLTVTSAQKNPTAFYLCASKEQQREKLFFGSGTQLSVL.

This chain connects TRBV4-1 to TRBJ2-1; TRBD1 matches at 9 bases. V gave up 6 bases and J gave up 9 bases; unmatched junction bases: 6. The germline CDR1 and CDR2 sequences are MGHRA and YSYEKL. The CDR3 loop spans 13 amino acids. The CDR3 region is CASSSTGGLEQFF. The CDR3 nucleotides are TGCGCCAGCAGTTCCACAGGGGGCCTTGAGCAGTTCTTC.

The chain carries TRBV9 and TRBJ1-1; D ambiguous. The CDR3 has 14 residues. Germline V gene sequence: CDR1 SGDLS, CDR2 YYNGEE. V shed 0 bases and J shed 4 bases, with 10 bases lying between them. The CDR3 DNA reads as TGTGCCAGCAGCGTAGAAAGCGGTGGCACTGAAGCTTTCTTT. Encoded protein: CASSVESGGTEAFF.

The rearrangement joins TRBV4-3 to TRBJ2-7, with a tentative D call TRBD1 (6 bases). From germline, CDR1 is LGHNA and CDR2 YSLEER. The CDR3 covers 15 residues. Trimming cost V 1 base and J 2 bases, with 12 bases left between them. CDR3 DNA sequence: TGCGCCAGCAGCCAAGCCGGGGCAGGGGCCTACGAGCAGTACTTC. Translation gives CASSQAGAGAYEQYF.

This clone has a single count. V is TRBV11-2 and J is TRBJ1-6; 9 bases fit TRBD1. This CDR3 has 16 residues. The V and J ends lost 5 bases and 8 bases, in that order; junction bases with no gene match: 10. The germline gives CDR1 SGHAT, CDR2 FQNNGV. The CDR3 reads CASSPRTGVDDSPLHF. CDR3 bases: TGTGCCAGCAGCCCTAGGACAGGGGTCGACGATTCACCCCTCCACTTT.

The rearrangement links TRBV5-4 to TRBJ2-5, with D unresolved. Germline V CDR1 and CDR2: SGHNT, YYREEE (reference sequence). Trimming shortened V by 4 bases and J by 5 bases, and 9 bases separated the two germline ends. The length of the CDR3 is 12 residues. The CDR3 here is CASSLRRETQYF. The CDR3 DNA reads as TGTGCCAGCAGCCTGAGGCGGGAGACCCAGTACTTC.

The chain recombines TRBV28 with TRBJ2-5, with a possible D match to TRBD1 (7 bases). Trimming shortened V by 2 bases and J by 4 bases, and 14 bases separated the two germline ends. CDR1 is MDHEN, CDR2 SYDVKM, per germline. The CDR3 loop spans 15 amino acids. The CDR3, as DNA: TGTGCCAGCAGTTTAATACAGGGGAGGAGAGAGACCCAGTACTTC. It yields the protein CASSLIQGRRETQYF.